This note documents a single TCR beta chain sequence. What it binds is not known. The data originate from a study of OX40 agonist ivuxolimab in advanced cancers. The wider study: An agonistic anti-OX40 (CD134) antibody, ivuxolimab, was used to treat the patients. Previous treatment with anti-PD-1, anti-PD-L1 or anti-CTLA-4 therapy was allowed; 30% to 50% had received some.

General study findings and limits: In a subset of nonresponders, normalized T-cell clonal expansion was also low.

The protocol was immunoSEQ multiplex PCR, while the TCRdb copy is restricted to in-frame clones and leaves out a portion. The sample holds 65,000 or so clones; roughly 80% are singletons and the top ten take roughly 5.2%. The germline V and J ends were trimmed by 3 bases and 7 bases, with 10 bases remaining between them. The germline V gene encodes CDR1 MNHNY and CDR2 SVGAGI (reference sequence). The CDR3 has 13 residues. The specimen comprised CD4+ or CD8+ T cells sorted from blood, sampled in a trial of the OX40 agonist ivuxolimab. The TCR comes from an adult with an advanced solid tumor such as melanoma, head and neck, liver or kidney cancer. This chain links TRBV6-6 with TRBJ1-5; D is undetermined. CDR3: CASSYNVAQPQHF. The CDR3 DNA sequence: TGTGCCAGCAGTTATAATGTCGCCCAGCCCCAGCATTTT.